This TCR beta chain stems from a study of cytomegalovirus exposure and HLA in healthy donors (TCRdb year 2017). The study in broad terms: According to a later analysis, the roughly 120 validation repertoires were produced on the same platform as the roughly 720 repertoires of the first cohort. The study was designed to test whether signatures of past pathogen exposure could be identified by cataloging public T cell receptors. Besides the first cohort of roughly 640 subjects, a separate validation cohort made up of 120 different subjects was used. To predict cytomegalovirus infection status, the study brought together high-throughput TCR immunosequencing, statistical association of individual TCRs with disease status, and machine learning. Broad study findings and their caveats: In the study, approximately 160 TCR beta chains were listed as associated with cytomegalovirus. In vitro tests confirmed that a few of the cytomegalovirus-associated TCR beta chains recognize cytomegalovirus antigens. All 120 or so repertoires were used to score co-occurrence in the validation cohort in a later analysis, because that analysis had no HLA typing for the cohort. The authors suggested that the approach could potentially be generalized to other disease states and immunological phenotypes. The classifier was reported to diagnose cytomegalovirus status with high specificity and sensitivity in both the original and validation cohorts. A later analysis found that TCRs clustered in the first cohort also tended to co-occur in the 120 or so validation repertoires, with just under 95% of cluster scores above 0. Most TCR sequences were seen in very few donors, while some public TCRs were found in many individuals.

To note about this clone: Its specific antigen is unknown. The sample holds no much larger clone one base away, and base qualities are not on file.

Donors formed part of the validation cohort, which comprised over a hundred subjects and was distinct from the first cohort of under 850 subjects. Library creation used the immunoSEQ multiplex PCR assay. The original pipeline was this. To diagnose cytomegalovirus status from the catalog of TCR beta chain sequences, a statistical classification framework was built. TCRdb holds this immuneACCESS table with in-frame rearrangements only. Some clones are missing; in checked studies, unresolved V genes explain under half, and the rest has no known cause. V and J calls and clone size are copied from that table; D and trimming were computed from the DNA. The sample table shows about 240,000 clones, and 75% to 90% are seen once. The ten largest clones add up to around 1.2% of the sample. The sequenced material came from PBMCs. The TCR originated in a woman in her 30s in good health and CMV-seropositive.

CDR3 protein: CASSYRAGGGYEQYF. The DNA reads TGTGCCAGCAGCTACCGAGCGGGAGGGGGCTACGAGCAGTACTTC. The chain joins TRBV7-6 to TRBJ2-7, and 10 bases in between align with TRBD2. CDR1 SGHVS and CDR2 FNYEAQ are derived from the germline V gene. The germline V and J ends show losses of 4 bases and 3 bases respectively, and no gene match explains 6 bases of the junction. The CDR3 has 15 amino acids, counting the end cysteine and phenylalanine. Only the CDR3 DNA is retained, 45 bases long and in frame from the first base.